This T cell receptor (beta chain) appears in the sequencing data of a study of T cell responses to AZD1222 COVID-19 vaccine (dated by TCRdb to 2020 to 2022). Background on the whole study: AZD1222 recipients given second doses at about 4 weeks or at about 12 weeks were pooled, since spike-specific TCR depth and breadth were not found to differ between the two schedules. A total of over 230 trial participants underwent TCR sequencing, of whom around 210 had received two doses of AZD1222 and approximately 25 had received two doses of the MenACWY control vaccine. Trial participants were enrolled into age subgroups of 18-55, 56-69 and 70-plus years, which contained around 150, 28 and 57 TCR-sequenced participants, respectively. Broad study findings and their caveats: In the small 56-69-year group, the increase in depth fell short of significance, most likely because of low power. The whole spike protein was spanned by vaccine-associated CD4 TCRs, and dominant responses were seen in regions 160-218 and 743-854. Most participants were white British and females outnumbered males, and the authors suggested that clonal diversity may have been underestimated. Because no day 14 peak-response samples were available, the repertoires could be characterized only after the peak T cell response. Reportedly, close to half of the unique spike-specific TCRs recognized epitopes lying outside the regions that are mutated in the B.1.351 and B.1.1.7 variants. A significant rise in spike-specific TCR breadth and depth was observed after two AZD1222 doses relative to day 0 and relative to MenACWY recipients. Only five to seven AZD1222 recipients were SARS-CoV-2 seropositive at baseline, limiting conclusions about previously exposed vaccinees.

The CDR3 goes from the cysteine to the phenylalanine over 14 residues. Only CDR3 DNA is held: 42 bases, read in frame from base 1. CDR1 and CDR2 were assigned from the germline V gene as SNHLY and FYNNEI. V lost 0 bases and J lost 5 bases; the stretch between them is 10 bases long. As to this clone: Its antigen remains undetermined. One base away there is no much larger clone; base qualities are not given.

The sample's time point label is to be understood as: baseline before first vaccination. Samples from vaccinated people were obtained from the UK trials COV001 and COV002, which included a single-blind randomized controlled phase 2/3 trial of AZD1222 (ChAdOx1 nCoV-19) in healthy adults. Trial participant PBMC samples were collected at day 0 and day 28 after the second dose for TCRbeta chain sequencing. The CDR3 regions of human TCRbeta chains were analyzed by immunosequencing. The paper's data handling went like this. Repertoire TCRs were matched against a reference library of SARS-CoV-2-specific TCRs generated with the MIRA antigen-specificity platform. Breadth was defined as the fraction of unique TCRs that were SARS-CoV-2-associated, and depth was defined as the fraction of total T cells that were SARS-CoV-2-associated. Using the MIRA data, each spike-specific TCR was mapped to the spike region that the TCR reacts to and placed in a CD4 or CD8 class. Log10-transformed breadth and depth values were compared by one-way ANOVA with Sidak's multiple comparisons tests. Not all clones reach the TCRdb copy of this immuneACCESS table, which keeps in-frame sequences only. Checked studies attribute under half of the gap to unresolved V genes and leave the rest unexplained. The V and J calls and clone size are taken from that table; D and trimming were inferred from the DNA. This sample lists about 120,000 clones; 92% were detected once. Around 15% of the sample rests with the top ten.

The sequence was obtained from an adult in good health. Sample: peripheral blood, taken on day 0 of AZD1222 vaccination. The chain is assembled from TRBV2 and TRBJ1-1; a weak D assignment points to TRBD1 (5 bases agree). The CDR3 region: CASSEAQGFTEAFF. The DNA reads as follows: TGTGCCAGCAGTGAAGCCCAGGGTTTTACTGAAGCTTTCTTT.